The next 3 T cell receptor beta chains were all read from a single sample in a study of T cells in localized non-small cell lung cancer. Generated by immunoSEQ multiplex PCR, the TCRdb table keeps only in-frame clones and is missing some. The sample includes around 36,000 clones, approximately 80% seen only once; the top ten take 7.3%. Sequences were derived from peripheral blood mononuclear cells, sampled before any cancer treatment. These receptors were collected from a male donor older than 55 with stage II lung adenocarcinoma.

The J gene is TRBJ2-1, the V gene TRBV6-5, with 8 bases fitting TRBD2. The germline V gene encodes CDR1 MNHEY and CDR2 SVGAGI. The V segment lost 2 bases and the J segment 3 bases; nucleotides outside the gene matches: 3. The CDR3 runs 15 residues. CDR3 nucleotide sequence: TGTGCCAGCAGTTACCAGCGGGAGCTCTACAATGAGCAGTTCTTC. As protein: CASSYQRELYNEQFF.

This chain joins TRBV7-2 and TRBJ1-5; D is unclear. Germline V gene lookup returns CDR1 SGHTA and CDR2 FQGNSA. The V and J ends lost 3 bases and 3 bases respectively, with 9 bases between them. The CDR3 loop spans 14 amino acids. The CDR3 here is CASSFGVYNQPQHF. CDR3 DNA: TGTGCCAGCAGCTTCGGGGTTTACAATCAGCCCCAGCATTTT.

This clone came up once. V and J are TRBV19 and TRBJ2-4, with D perhaps given as TRBD1 or TRBD2 (5 bases each). The CDR3 loop spans 14 amino acids. Looked up from germline, CDR1 is LNHDA and CDR2 is SQIVND (reference sequence). Trimming removed 3 bases from V and 8 bases from J, with 14 bases in between. The CDR3: CASSIGPGTDIQYF. CDR3 sequence (DNA): TGTGCCAGTAGTATCGGTCCCGGGACGGACATTCAGTACTTC.